This TCR beta chain was sequenced for a study of cytomegalovirus exposure and HLA in healthy donors. With 60 Vbeta and 13 Jbeta primers, the PCR was carried out. Data came from immunoSEQ multiplex PCR; TCRdb stores just in-frame clones and leaves some out. The data contain around 140,000 clones, over 65% of them singletons. This receptor was obtained from a man aged 40-55 years in good health and CMV-seronegative. The sample consisted of PBMCs.

CDR3 nucleotides: TGTGCCAGTAGTCTCCGGGGAGTTTGGCCCGGGGAGCTGTTTTTT. It translates to CASSLRGVWPGELFF. The V gene is TRBV19, the J gene TRBJ2-2, with TRBD2 as a possible D gene (5 bases). This CDR3 has 15 residues. With 5 bases removed from V and 6 bases from J, the gap between germline ends came to 16 bases. Germline loops: CDR1 LNHDA, CDR2 SQIVND (reference sequence).